This passage covers 8 T cell receptor beta chains from one sample sequenced in a study of shared clonotypes between healthy human individuals. Repertoires were generated with immunoSEQ multiplex PCR, while TCRdb's copy carries only in-frame clones and drops some. In the table there are 800,000 to 1,200,000 clones, approximately 80% of which are singletons. Sample: memory CD4+ T cells from PBMCs. Subset here: CD45RA-negative fraction. Every receptor here comes from a man between 18 and 35 years old in good health. Some clones in this sample may be carry-over from other donors' samples.

The chain uses TRBV9 and TRBJ2-2; TRBD2 agrees at 14 bases. With 3 bases clipped from V and 4 bases from J, the junction kept 5 bases outside the gene matches. CDR1 and CDR2 (germline): SGDLS, YYNGEE. This CDR3 is 17 amino acids long. The chain's CDR3 is CASSAQGLAGVTGELFF. CDR3 coding DNA: TGTGCCAGCAGCGCCCAGGGACTAGCGGGAGTCACCGGGGAGCTGTTTTTT.

In this sample, this clone turned up once. The chain uses TRBV15 and TRBJ1-2, with no clear D. Germline assignment: CDR1 LNHNV and CDR2 YYDKDF (reference sequence). The CDR3 is 14 amino acids. The V end was cut by 0 bases, the J end by 7 bases, with 12 bases between. The CDR3 DNA follows: TGTGCCACCAGCAGAGATGGCGGGAGAGGTGGCTACACCTTC. Protein sequence: CATSRDGGRGGYTF.

The rearrangement links TRBV2 to TRBJ2-5; 8 bases are a match to TRBD2. The CDR3 spans 15 residues. The ends lost 7 bases at V and 5 bases at J; junction bases unmatched: 12. Germline V gives CDR1 SNHLY, CDR2 FYNNEI. This CDR3 reads CASMGSGTISETQYF. DNA of the CDR3: TGTGCCAGCATGGGTAGCGGGACGATATCTGAGACCCAGTACTTC.

To note about this clone: Since a much larger clone is just one base distant, this may be a read error. Other nucleotide sequences in the sample specify the same CDR3. The rearrangement uses TRBV5-1 and TRBJ2-1; 8 nucleotides agree with TRBD2. V was pared by 0 bases and J by 3 bases, with 5 bases of the junction left unmatched. The CDR3 spans 16 residues. CDR1 SGHRS and CDR2 YFSETQ come from the germline V gene. The CDR3 DNA is TGCGCCAGCAGCTTGGGGGGCGGGGGGAGCTACAATGAGCAGTTCTTC. Translation: CASSLGGGGSYNEQFF.

This clone was counted between two and nine times. CDR3 in amino acids: CASSYTGDTQYF. CDR3 nucleotides: TGTGCCAGCAGTTACACTGGTGATACGCAGTATTTT. The chain links TRBV2 to TRBJ2-3; D is undetermined. The CDR3 covers 12 residues. Germline loops: CDR1 SNHLY, CDR2 FYNNEI. The V and J ends lost 5 bases and 6 bases respectively, with 9 bases between them.

This clone was detected only a few times. This sample also contains other DNA sequences that code for the same CDR3. The chain has TRBV19 and TRBJ2-3; the D is unclear. V gave up 3 bases and J gave up 0 bases, with 1 base separating them. Germline V CDR1 and CDR2: LNHDA, SQIVND (reference sequence). CDR3 length: 12 amino acids. CDR3 protein: CASSISTDTQYF. DNA of the CDR3: TGTGCCAGTAGTATCAGCACAGATACGCAGTATTTT.

J is TRBJ2-7 and V is TRBV7-2; tentatively, D is TRBD2 (5 bases). With 3 bases removed from V and 3 bases from J, the gap between germline ends came to 12 bases. Germline CDR1 is SGHTA and CDR2 is FQGNSA. The CDR3 spans 14 residues. CDR3 nucleotide sequence: TGTGCCAGCAGCTTGGGCGGGCCGTACTACGAGCAGTACTTC. Its protein is CASSLGGPYYEQYF.

This chain joins TRBV30 and TRBJ2-3, with D possibly being TRBD1 or TRBD2 (5 bases each). This CDR3 spans 14 amino acids. V shed 4 bases and J shed 2 bases, with 13 bases lying between them. CDR1 and CDR2 (germline): GTSNPN, SVGIG (reference sequence). CDR3 sequence (DNA): TGTGCCTGGAAATCCGGGACGGCCACAGATACGCAGTATTTT. Its translation is CAWKSGTATDTQYF.